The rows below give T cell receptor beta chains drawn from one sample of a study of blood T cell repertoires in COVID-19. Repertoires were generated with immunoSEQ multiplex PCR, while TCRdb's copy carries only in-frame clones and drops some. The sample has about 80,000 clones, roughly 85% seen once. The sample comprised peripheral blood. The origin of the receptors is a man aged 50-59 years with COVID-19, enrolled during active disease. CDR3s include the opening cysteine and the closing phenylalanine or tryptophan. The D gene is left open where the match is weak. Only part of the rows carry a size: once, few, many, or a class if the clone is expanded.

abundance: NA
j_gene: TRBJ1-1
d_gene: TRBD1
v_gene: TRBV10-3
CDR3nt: TGTGCCGTGAGCCAGGACAGGGTCGTCCTCGGGAACACTGAAGCTTTCTTT
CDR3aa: CAVSQDRVVLGNTEAFF

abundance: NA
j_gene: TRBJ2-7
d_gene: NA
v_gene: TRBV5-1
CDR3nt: TGCGCCAGCAGCTCCCATGACGAGCAGTACTTC
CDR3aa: CASSSHDEQYF

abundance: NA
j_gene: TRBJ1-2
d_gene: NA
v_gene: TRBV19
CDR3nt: TGTGCCAGTAGATCCAACAGTCCGGGACAAGGATATGGCTACACCTTC
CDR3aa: CASRSNSPGQGYGYTF

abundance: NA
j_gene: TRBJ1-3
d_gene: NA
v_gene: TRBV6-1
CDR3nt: TGTGCCAGCAGTGCACCGGGGCTCGGGACACGAGGAAACACCATATATTTT
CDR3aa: CASSAPGLGTRGNTIYF

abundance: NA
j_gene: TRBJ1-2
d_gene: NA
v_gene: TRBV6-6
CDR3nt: TGTGCCAGCTTAGGATCAGGCAACCCGCCCTATGGCTACACCTTC
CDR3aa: CASLGSGNPPYGYTF

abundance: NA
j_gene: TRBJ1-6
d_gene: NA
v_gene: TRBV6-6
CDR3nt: TGTGCCAGCAGTTACTCCGGGGACTATAATTCACCCCTCCACTTT
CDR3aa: CASSYSGDYNSPLHF

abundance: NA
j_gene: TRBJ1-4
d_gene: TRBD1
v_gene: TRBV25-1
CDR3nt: TGTGCCAGCAGAAGCACAGGGGGATTCGAAAAACTGTTTTTT
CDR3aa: CASRSTGGFEKLFF

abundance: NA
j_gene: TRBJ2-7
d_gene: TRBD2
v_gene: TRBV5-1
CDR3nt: TGCGCCAGCAGCTCCTTTCAGGCGGGAGGGAGGGGCGAGCAGTACTTC
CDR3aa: CASSSFQAGGRGEQYF

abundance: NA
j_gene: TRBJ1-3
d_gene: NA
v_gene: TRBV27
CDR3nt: NA
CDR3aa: CASCFLVRDSGNTIYF

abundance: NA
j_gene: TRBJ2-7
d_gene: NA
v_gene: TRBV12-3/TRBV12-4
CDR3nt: TGTGCCAGCAGCCTTAGCTCTTACTACGAGCAGTACTTC
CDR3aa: CASSLSSYYEQYF

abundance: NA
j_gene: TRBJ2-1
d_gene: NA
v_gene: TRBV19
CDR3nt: TGTGCCAGTACCCCAGGGGACAATTACTACAATGAGCAGTTCTTC
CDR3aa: CASTPGDNYYNEQFF

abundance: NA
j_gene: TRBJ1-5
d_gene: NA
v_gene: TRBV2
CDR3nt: TGTGCCAGCAGTGAGGTAGCCGCGGGGTACAATCAGCCCCAGCATTTT
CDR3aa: CASSEVAAGYNQPQHF

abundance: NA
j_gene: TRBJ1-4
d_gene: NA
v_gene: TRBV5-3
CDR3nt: TGTGCCAGTGCAACTATAAGACAGTCTTTTAATGAAAAACTGTTTTTT
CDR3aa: CASATIRQSFNEKLFF

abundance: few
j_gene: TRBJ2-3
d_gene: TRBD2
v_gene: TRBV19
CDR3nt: TGTGCCAGTAGTATATGGGCGGGAGGCCCGGGAGATACGCAGTATTTT
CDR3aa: CASSIWAGGPGDTQYF

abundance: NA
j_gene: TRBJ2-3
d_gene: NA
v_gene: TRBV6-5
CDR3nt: TGTGCCAGCAGTTACTCAGTACCCCCAGGCACAGATACGCAGTATTTT
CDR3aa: CASSYSVPPGTDTQYF

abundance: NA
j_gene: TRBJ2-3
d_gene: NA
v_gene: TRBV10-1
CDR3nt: TGCGCCAGCAGTAGAGATAGTCCAGATACGCAGTATTTT
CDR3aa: CASSRDSPDTQYF

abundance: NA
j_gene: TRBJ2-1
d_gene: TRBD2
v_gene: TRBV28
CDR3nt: TGTGCCAGCAGTTACCAGGGACTAGCGGGAGTCGGTAATGAGCAGTTCTTC
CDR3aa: CASSYQGLAGVGNEQFF

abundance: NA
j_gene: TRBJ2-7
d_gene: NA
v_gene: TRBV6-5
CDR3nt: TGTGCCAGCAGTTTATCCGGGAGCCTTAACTACGAGCAGTACTTC
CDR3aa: CASSLSGSLNYEQYF

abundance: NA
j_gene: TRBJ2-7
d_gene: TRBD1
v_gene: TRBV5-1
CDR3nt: TGCGCCAGCAGTCCAAGACAGGGACCCTACGAGCAGTACTTC
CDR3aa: CASSPRQGPYEQYF

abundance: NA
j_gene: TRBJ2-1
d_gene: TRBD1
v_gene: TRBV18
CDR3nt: TGTGCCAGCTCACCACCGAGGAGACAGGGTGGGAATGAGCAGTTCTTC
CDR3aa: CASSPPRRQGGNEQFF

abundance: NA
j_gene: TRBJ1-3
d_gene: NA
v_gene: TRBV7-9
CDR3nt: TGTGCCAGCAGCCCAGGGGATACCATATATTTT
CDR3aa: CASSPGDTIYF

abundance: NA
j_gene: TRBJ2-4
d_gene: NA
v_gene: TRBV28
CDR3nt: TGTGCCAGCAGTGACAGGTACCGTGGGACGTACTTC
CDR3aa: CASSDRYRGTYF

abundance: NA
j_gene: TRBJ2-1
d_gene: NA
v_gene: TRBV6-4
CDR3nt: TGTGCCAGCAGTGACTCGGCTAGTCCCGTCGATGAGCAGTTCTTC
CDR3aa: CASSDSASPVDEQFF

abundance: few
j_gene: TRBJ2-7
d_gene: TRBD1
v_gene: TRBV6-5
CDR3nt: TGTGCCAGCAGTTACTCGGGGACAGGGCGCTACGAGCAGTACTTC
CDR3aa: CASSYSGTGRYEQYF

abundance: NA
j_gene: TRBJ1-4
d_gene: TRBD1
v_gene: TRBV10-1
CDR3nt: TGCGCCATGACGACCCTCGGCCTTTTCGGGACAGAAAATGAAAAACTGTTTTTT
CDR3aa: CAMTTLGLFGTENEKLFF

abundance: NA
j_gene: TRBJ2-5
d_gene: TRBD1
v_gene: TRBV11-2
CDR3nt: TGTGCCAGCAGTAAGGGACAGACTGGGGTAGAGACCCAGTACTTC
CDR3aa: CASSKGQTGVETQYF

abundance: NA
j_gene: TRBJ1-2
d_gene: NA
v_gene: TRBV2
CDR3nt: TGTGCCAGCAGTGAGAGGCGGTATGGCTACACCTTC
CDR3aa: CASSERRYGYTF

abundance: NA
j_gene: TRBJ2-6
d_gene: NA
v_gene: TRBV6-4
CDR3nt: TGTGCCAGCAGTCCCGGGGTGGGCTCTGGGGCCAACGTCCTGACTTTC
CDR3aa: CASSPGVGSGANVLTF

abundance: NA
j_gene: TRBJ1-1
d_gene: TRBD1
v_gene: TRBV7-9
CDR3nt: TGTGCCAGCAGCCCCGGACAGGGCGCGACTGAAGCTTTCTTT
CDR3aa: CASSPGQGATEAFF

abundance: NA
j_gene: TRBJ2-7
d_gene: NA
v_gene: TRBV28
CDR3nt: TGTGCCAGCAGTTTATCAGGGAACTCCTACGAGCAGTACTTC
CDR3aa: CASSLSGNSYEQYF

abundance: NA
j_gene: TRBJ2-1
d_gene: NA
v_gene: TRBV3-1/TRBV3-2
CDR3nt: TGTGCCAGCAGCCAAGTACGGTCCTACAATGAGCAGTTCTTC
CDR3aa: CASSQVRSYNEQFF

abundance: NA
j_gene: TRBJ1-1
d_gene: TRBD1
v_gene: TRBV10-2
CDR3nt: TGCGCCAGCAGTGACCGGACAGGGGGCACTGAAGCTTTCTTT
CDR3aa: CASSDRTGGTEAFF

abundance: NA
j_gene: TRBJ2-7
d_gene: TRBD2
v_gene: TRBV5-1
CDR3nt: TGCGCCAGCAGCTTGTACCCCCTTGGGACTAGCGGGACATCCTACGAGCAGTACTTC
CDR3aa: CASSLYPLGTSGTSYEQYF

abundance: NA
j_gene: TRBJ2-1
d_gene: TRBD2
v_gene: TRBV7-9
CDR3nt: TGTGCCAGCAGCTTCCCGGGACTACCGAATCAGTTCTTC
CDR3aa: CASSFPGLPNQFF

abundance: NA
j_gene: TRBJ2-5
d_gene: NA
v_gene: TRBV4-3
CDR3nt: TGCGCCAGCAGCCAAGGCGCGTTAGAGACCCAGTACTTC
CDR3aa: CASSQGALETQYF

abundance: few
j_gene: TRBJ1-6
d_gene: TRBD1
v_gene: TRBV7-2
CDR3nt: TGTGCCAGCGTACCGGGACAGGATAATTCACCCCTCCACTTT
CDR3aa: CASVPGQDNSPLHF

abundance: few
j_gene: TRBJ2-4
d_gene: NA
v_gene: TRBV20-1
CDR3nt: TGCAGTATATTTGGCGGAAACATTCAGTACTTC
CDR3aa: CSIFGGNIQYF

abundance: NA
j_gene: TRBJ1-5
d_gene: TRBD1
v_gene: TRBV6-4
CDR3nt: TGTGCCAGCGCCCGGACAGGCCCCAAGTTGGGGAGCAATCAGCCCCAGCATTTT
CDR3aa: CASARTGPKLGSNQPQHF

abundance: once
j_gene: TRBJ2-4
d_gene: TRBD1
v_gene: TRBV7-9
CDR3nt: TGTGCCAGCAGCTTAGCAGGGGACAGAGGGATTCAGTACTTC
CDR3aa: CASSLAGDRGIQYF